The T cell receptor (beta chain) under discussion was sequenced for a study of immune characterization of retroperitoneal liposarcoma (dated by TCRdb to the late 2010s). Libraries were built with PCR. Sequencing instrument: NextSeq 500. TCRdb ran its own pipeline on the public reads, namely fastp trimming at Q25 and MiXCR clone calling, and kept in-frame beta chains. Rows with a matching CDR3 protein are joined into one entry that keeps the most common DNA and genes. Recorded for this sample are over 10,000 distinct CDR3 sequences; roughly 47% of them occurred a single time. Clones ranked in the top ten supply 10% to 15% of the sample. The CDR1 and CDR2 encoded by the germline V gene are SGHTA and FQGNSA. The CDR3 sequence holds 16 residues, the cysteine and phenylalanine included. The DNA shown is the 48-base CDR3, in frame from base 1. Between the V and J ends, shortened by 6 bases and 5 bases respectively, the junction contains 22 bases.

About this clonotype: Its antigen is not yet known. No base-level quality is on record; no much larger clone is a single base apart.

The chain links TRBV7-2 with TRBJ2-5, and possibly TRBD2, on 6 matching bases. The clonotype comes from a female donor with retroperitoneal liposarcoma. Sequenced input: tumor tissue. The CDR3 here reads CASSFGLATGGETQYF. The DNA is as follows: TGTGCCAGCAGTTTCGGCCTAGCGACGGGCGGCGAGACCCAGTACTTC.